Below are 5 T cell receptor beta chains sequenced from a single sample in a study of Ad26.COV2.S vaccination and SARS-CoV-2 variants. The assay was immunoSEQ multiplex PCR, and TCRdb's table has in-frame clones only and misses some. The sample contains 350,000 to 400,000 clones, 88% of which appear only once. Treatment here: over 15 received Ad26.COV2.S at low or high dose, single or two shots; several received placebo; per-sample allocation not given. Sampling happened 63 days after the first vaccine or placebo injection. The sequencing here drew on peripheral blood, taken in a trial of Ad26.COV2.S vaccine versus placebo. These TCRs come from a person aged 18 to 59 who received the Ad26.COV2.S COVID-19 vaccine or a placebo.

This chain links TRBV5-4 with TRBJ2-2; D perhaps matches TRBD1 (5 bases). Germline CDR1 reads SGHNT; CDR2 reads YYREEE (reference sequence). This CDR3 spans 14 amino acids. V was trimmed by 0 bases and J by 7 bases, leaving 10 bases between them. CDR3 nucleotide sequence: TGTGCCAGCAGCTTGGATGGGGCCTACGGGGAGCTGTTTTTT. This sequence encodes CASSLDGAYGELFF.

The gene calls are TRBV7-8 and TRBJ1-2; 9 bases align to TRBD1. This CDR3 is built from 15 residues. J lost 4 bases, V lost 5 bases, and 8 bases had no gene match. CDR1 is SGHVS and CDR2 is FQNEAQ in the germline V gene. The DNA for the CDR3 is TGTGCCAGCAGCCCCCGGACAGGGGCTCCCTATGGCTACACCTTC. This encodes CASSPRTGAPYGYTF.

A single count supports this clone. This chain joins TRBV5-4 and TRBJ2-5; perhaps TRBD1 as D (6 bases). Germline V gene data show CDR1 as SGHNT and CDR2 as YYREEE (reference sequence). The V and J ends lost 2 bases and 3 bases respectively, with 11 bases between them. The CDR3 has 14 amino acids. The CDR3: CASSFPRQEETQYF. DNA for the CDR3: TGTGCCAGCAGCTTTCCCCGACAGGAAGAGACCCAGTACTTC.

This rearrangement joins TRBV9 to TRBJ2-3; 14 bases agree with TRBD2. Germline CDR1 and CDR2: SGDLS and YYNGEE. V dropped 3 bases and J dropped 4; count of bases not matched to a gene: 7. The CDR3 is 17 residues long. The CDR3 loop reads CASSALTSGGVADTQYF. The CDR3 coding sequence is TGTGCCAGCAGCGCGTTGACTAGCGGGGGGGTCGCAGATACGCAGTATTTT.

The gene calls are TRBV6-2 or TRBV6-3 and TRBJ2-1, with D tentatively TRBD1 or TRBD2 (5 bases each). From germline, CDR1 is MNHEY and CDR2 SVGEGT. V was cut by 6 bases and J by 8 bases, with 20 bases left in between. This CDR3 is 15 amino acids long. CDR3 residues: CASSNRDARMYEQFF. The CDR3 DNA follows: TGTGCCAGCAGCAACCGGGACGCCCGTATGTATGAGCAGTTCTTC.